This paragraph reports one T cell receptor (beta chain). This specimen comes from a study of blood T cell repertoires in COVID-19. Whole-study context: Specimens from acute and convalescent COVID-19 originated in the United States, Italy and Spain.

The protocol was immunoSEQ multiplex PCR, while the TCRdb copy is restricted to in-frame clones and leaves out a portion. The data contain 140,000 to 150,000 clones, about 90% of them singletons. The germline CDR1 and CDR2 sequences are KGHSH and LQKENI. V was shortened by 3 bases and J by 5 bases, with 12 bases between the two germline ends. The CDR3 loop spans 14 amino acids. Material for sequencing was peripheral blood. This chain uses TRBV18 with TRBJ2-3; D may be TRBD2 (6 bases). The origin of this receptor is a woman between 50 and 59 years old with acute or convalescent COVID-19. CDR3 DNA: TGTGCCAGCTCACCGACTAGTCTTGAAGATACGCAGTATTTT. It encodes CASSPTSLEDTQYF.